This T cell receptor (beta chain) is drawn from a study of response to subunit inactivated influenza vaccine. The CDR3 has 14 amino acids. V was clipped by 1 base and J by 4 bases, with 7 bases between them. In germline, CDR1 is KGHSH, CDR2 LQKENI. A single record per CDR3 protein comes from TCRdb applying MiXCR to the RT-PCR reads. In the table there are hundreds of thousands of distinct CDR3 sequences, 25% of which are singletons. V and J are TRBV18 and TRBJ1-4, with D uncertain. The clonotype comes from a man between 50 and 59 years old who received an inactivated influenza vaccine. Material: CD4+ T cells sorted from PBMCs, obtained roughly 5 days after vaccination. The DNA of the CDR3 is TGTGCCAGCTCACCACGGCAGAGTAATGAAAAACTGTTTTTT. Translation: CASSPRQSNEKLFF.